This TCR beta chain was captured in a study of T cell repertoires in cytomegalovirus infection. Study observations and caveats: Dominant in the ex vivo response were TCR beta clonotypes restricted by HLA-C and specific for CMV.

TCRdb re-called the reads through MiXCR, storing one row per CDR3 protein. The repertoire has tens of thousands of distinct CDR3 sequences, approximately 20% of them found once; the top ten carry about 72%. The table lists this clonotype with a few counts. Its antigen is unknown. This CDR3 region has 14 residues. CDR1 is SGHTA, CDR2 FQGNSA, per germline. V dropped 4 bases and J dropped 5 bases, with 15 bases sitting between them. This material consisted of CD8+ T cells from cultured PBMCs, taken from culture after CMV antigen stimulation. This clonotype originated in a human donor in good health (CMV status not recorded). Some clones in this sample may be carry-over from other donors' samples. The chain links TRBV7-2 to TRBJ2-7; D is uncertain. Here the CDR3 reads CASSYGPLPNEQYF. CDR3 nucleotides: TGTGCCAGCAGCTACGGACCCCTCCCAAACGAGCAGTACTTC.